These 28 T cell receptor beta chains were all obtained from the same sample, sequenced in a study of T cell responses to AZD1222 COVID-19 vaccine. Generated by immunoSEQ multiplex PCR, the TCRdb table keeps only in-frame clones and is missing some. Of around 76,000 clones in the sample, about 85% were seen once. Sequenced material: peripheral blood, taken on day 0 of AZD1222 vaccination. The receptor source for this set is an adult in good health.

CDR3 loop: CASSLAGVGSPLHF. The CDR3 nucleotides read TGTGCCAGCAGCTTGGCTGGGGTAGGCTCACCCCTCCACTTT. The chain combines TRBV5-6 with TRBJ1-6, with D uncertain. The CDR3 length is 14 residues. The germline CDR1 and CDR2 sequences are SGHDT and YYEEEE. V was trimmed by 0 bases and J by 10 bases, leaving 11 bases between them.

The chain employs TRBV7-2 and TRBJ2-7; tentatively, D is TRBD1 (6 bases). CDR3 size: 13 residues. Trimming shortened V by 5 bases and J by 2 bases, and 10 bases separated the two germline ends. Germline CDR1 is SGHTA and CDR2 is FQGNSA. Here the CDR3 reads CASSRGQTYEQYF. DNA of the CDR3: TGTGCCAGCAGCAGAGGACAGACCTACGAGCAGTACTTC. Together with reference TRBV7-2 and TRBJ2-7, the CDR3 gives the full variable domain: GAGVSQSPSNKVTEKGKDVELRCDPISGHTALYWYRQSLGQGLEFLIYFQGNSAPDKSGLPSDRFSAERTGGSVSTLTIQRTQQEDSAVYLCASSRGQTYEQYFGPGTRLTVT.

The chain carries TRBV12-5 and TRBJ2-1; TRBD2 matches at 13 bases. Germline trimming cut 6 bases from V and 0 bases from J; bases unmatched to any gene: 11. This CDR3 contains 19 residues. Germline V gene sequence: CDR1 LGHNT, CDR2 FRNRAP. The CDR3 region is CASGSGLAGFPSSYNEQFF. The DNA of the CDR3 is TGTGCTAGTGGGTCGGGACTAGCGGGGTTCCCTAGCTCCTACAATGAGCAGTTCTTC.

The chain links TRBV11-2 to TRBJ1-5; D gene unclear. The V end lost 1 base, the J end lost 4 bases, and 11 bases lay between the germline ends. CDR3 length: 15 amino acids. Per germline, CDR1 SGHAT and CDR2 FQNNGV. CDR3 in amino acids: CASSLVLRLNQPQHF. The CDR3 bases are TGTGCCAGCAGCTTAGTTCTCCGGTTGAATCAGCCCCAGCATTTT.

In this sample, this clone turned up once. This rearrangement joins TRBV6-2 or TRBV6-3 to TRBJ2-7, with TRBD1 identical over 7 bases. The germline CDR1 and CDR2 sequences are MNHEY and SVGEGT. The CDR3 spans 15 residues. Trimming took 5 bases from V and 5 from J; bases not matched to a gene: 12. The CDR3 DNA follows: TGTGCCAGCAGTCAACCAGGGGGAGCGGAGAACGAGCAGTACTTC. Its protein product is CASSQPGGAENEQYF.

The genes are TRBV2 and TRBJ1-1, with D possibly being TRBD1 (5 bases). The CDR3 extends over 13 amino acids. Between the trimmed V and J ends, which lost 6 bases and 2 bases, there was a span of 10 bases. CDR1 is SNHLY, CDR2 FYNNEI, per germline. CDR3 sequence reads: CASRQGFNTEAFF. Written as DNA, the CDR3 is TGTGCCAGCAGGCAGGGTTTCAACACTGAAGCTTTCTTT.

The chain recombines TRBV7-3 with TRBJ1-2; D ambiguous. CDR1 is SGHTA, CDR2 FQGTGA, per germline. V dropped 3 bases and J dropped 6 bases, with 11 bases sitting between them. This CDR3 is built from 13 residues. The CDR3 loop is CASSLTPKDGYTF. Here the CDR3 DNA reads TGTGCCAGCAGCTTGACCCCTAAGGATGGCTACACCTTC.

The rearrangement uses TRBV12-3 or TRBV12-4 and TRBJ2-7, with D uncertain. Trimming removed 6 bases at V and 1 base at J, with 10 bases between. The CDR3 consists of 13 residues. Here the CDR3 DNA reads TGTGCCAGCAGAGGACCGAATTCCTACGAGCAGTACTTC. Translation gives CASRGPNSYEQYF.

In this sample, this clone turned up a few times. The V and J genes are TRBV3-1 (or the pseudogene TRBV3-2) and TRBJ2-1, with D perhaps TRBD2 (5 bases). V dropped 1 base and J dropped 2 bases, with 6 bases sitting between them. Per germline, CDR1 LGHDT and CDR2 YNNKEL (reference sequence). The CDR3 has 14 amino acids. The CDR3 loop reads CASSQVGAYNEQFF. CDR3 bases: TGTGCCAGCAGCCAAGTCGGGGCCTACAATGAGCAGTTCTTC.

This clone was recorded only once. V and J are TRBV19 and TRBJ1-3, with D unresolved. There are 13 residues in the CDR3. CDR1 and CDR2 (germline): LNHDA, SQIVND (reference sequence). V was shortened by 3 bases and J by 4 bases, with 7 bases between the two germline ends. CDR3 in amino acids: CASSINGGNTIYF. CDR3 sequence (DNA): TGTGCCAGTAGTATTAACGGGGGAAACACCATATATTTT. Full variable domain (remainder filled in from reference TRBV19 and TRBJ1-3): DGGITQSPKYLFRKEGQNVTLSCEQNLNHDAMYWYRQDPGQGLRLIYYSQIVNDFQKGDIAEGYSVSREKKESFPLTVTSAQKNPTAFYLCASSINGGNTIYFGEGSWLTVV.

A single count supports this clone. V usage is TRBV5-1 and J usage is TRBJ2-7; tentatively, D is TRBD1 or TRBD2 (5 bases each). V was shortened by 4 bases and J by 5 bases, with 31 bases between the two germline ends. CDR1 and CDR2 from the germline V gene are SGHRS and YFSETQ. The CDR3 extends over 19 amino acids. The CDR3 region has the DNA TGCGCCAGCAGCCAACCCCCAACCAGGAAACTGGGGGAGCGGAACGAGCAGTACTTC. This gives the protein CASSQPPTRKLGERNEQYF. The full variable domain, with the rest looked up from reference TRBV5-1 and TRBJ2-7, is KAGVTQTPRYLIKTRGQQVTLSCSPISGHRSVSWYQQTPGQGLQFLFEYFSETQRNKGNFPGRFSGRQFSNSRSEMNVSTLELGDSALYLCASSQPPTRKLGERNEQYFGPGTRLTVT.

The chain joins TRBV6-6 to TRBJ2-1, with D unresolved. The CDR3 is 12 residues long. Germline lookup yields CDR1 MNHNY and CDR2 SVGAGI (reference sequence). V gave up 6 bases and J gave up 4 bases, with 7 bases separating them. CDR3 sequence: CASSPEYNEQFF. For the CDR3, the DNA is TGTGCCAGCAGCCCCGAATACAATGAGCAGTTCTTC.

The chain employs TRBV29-1 and TRBJ1-1; perhaps TRBD1 as D (6 bases). The germline V and J ends were trimmed by 7 bases and 7 bases, with 22 bases remaining between them. The germline gives CDR1 SQVTM, CDR2 ANQGSEA. The CDR3 has 14 residues. CDR3 loop: CSGRSAGAEGEAFF. The CDR3 nucleotides read TGCAGCGGTAGGTCGGCAGGGGCGGAAGGTGAAGCTTTCTTT.

This clone occurred a few times. This chain joins TRBV9 and TRBJ1-1, with D unclear. Trimming left V 3 bases short and J 4 bases short, with 16 bases between. The germline CDR1 and CDR2 sequences are SGDLS and YYNGEE. The CDR3 consists of 15 residues. The CDR3 spells CASSAVGRVATEAFF. In DNA form, the CDR3 reads TGTGCCAGCAGCGCGGTGGGTAGGGTGGCCACTGAAGCTTTCTTT. Based on the CDR3 plus reference TRBV9 and TRBJ1-1, the full variable domain is DSGVTQTPKHLITATGQRVTLRCSPRSGDLSVYWYQQSLDQGLQFLIQYYNGEERAKGNILERFSAQQFPDLHSELNLSSLELGDSALYFCASSAVGRVATEAFFGQGTRLTVV.

The chain couples TRBV4-3 to TRBJ1-2, with 9 bases aligning to TRBD1. CDR3 size: 15 residues. Germline loops: CDR1 LGHNA, CDR2 YSLEER. The junction had 3 bases not matched to a gene; V was cut back by 0 bases and J by 4 bases. CDR3 sequence (DNA): TGCGCCAGCAGCCAAGAGACAGGGGGGAGCTATGGCTACACCTTC. Translated, it gives CASSQETGGSYGYTF.

The chain carries TRBV6-6 and TRBJ1-1; D remains unclear. CDR3 length: 12 amino acids. V dropped 8 bases and J dropped 2 bases, with 9 bases sitting between them. Germline CDR1 MNHNY, CDR2 SVGAGI (reference sequence). CDR3 in DNA: TGTGCCAGCTCAGCTACTAACACTGAAGCTTTCTTT. This translates into CASSATNTEAFF.

The table lists this clone with a count of one. The rearrangement links TRBV3-1 (or the pseudogene TRBV3-2) to TRBJ1-5, with a weak D call TRBD1 (5 bases). Trimming pared 4 bases from V and 0 bases from J, leaving 22 bases between. The germline CDR1 and CDR2 sequences are LGHDT and YNNKEL (reference sequence). The CDR3 runs 19 residues. The CDR3 region is CASSPHEQDSPYSNQPQHF. CDR3 nucleotides: TGTGCCAGCAGCCCGCACGAACAAGACAGCCCATATAGCAATCAGCCCCAGCATTTT.

V is TRBV18 and J is TRBJ1-1; D ambiguous. CDR3 size: 13 residues. The V end lost 0 bases, the J end lost 7 bases, and 9 bases lay between the germline ends. CDR1 and CDR2 (germline): KGHSH, LQKENI. The DNA of the CDR3 is TGTGCCAGCTCACCACCATCCGTTGGTGAAGCTTTCTTT. This encodes CASSPPSVGEAFF.

The CDR3 sequence: CASSEVGGNTIYF. The CDR3 bases are TGTGCCAGCAGTGAAGTGGGGGGAAACACCATATATTTT. This chain connects TRBV2 to TRBJ1-3; the D is unclear. V gave up 1 base and J gave up 4 bases, with 5 bases separating them. Germline CDR1 and CDR2: SNHLY and FYNNEI. The CDR3 spans 13 residues.

This sequence joins TRBV9 and TRBJ1-2; TRBD1 might be the D (5 bases). V was pared by 4 bases and J by 10 bases, with 17 bases between. The CDR3 consists of 13 residues. Per germline, CDR1 SGDLS and CDR2 YYNGEE. The CDR3 here is CASSTRESGPYTF. CDR3 nucleotide sequence: TGTGCCAGCAGCACCCGCGAGTCAGGGCCCTACACCTTC.

This chain joins TRBV30 and TRBJ2-5, with 7 bases aligning to TRBD2. CDR1 and CDR2 (germline): GTSNPN, SVGIG (reference sequence). The CDR3 is made up of 12 amino acids. Unmatched junction bases numbered 1, after V lost 4 bases and J lost 2 bases. This CDR3 is CAWNSGQETQYF. DNA for the CDR3: TGTGCCTGGAATAGCGGGCAAGAGACCCAGTACTTC.

CDR3: CASSLVGGSPSSYEQYF. The CDR3 coding sequence is TGTGCCAGCAGCTTAGTGGGGGGGTCCCCTAGCTCCTACGAGCAGTACTTC. The rearrangement links TRBV7-2 to TRBJ2-7; 7 nucleotides agree with TRBD2. CDR1 is SGHTA and CDR2 is FQGNSA in the germline V gene. Unmatched junction bases numbered 9, after V lost 1 base and J lost 0 bases. CDR3 length: 17 residues.

The chain links TRBV5-1 to TRBJ2-7; D tentatively fits TRBD1 or TRBD2 (5 bases each). The CDR3 sequence is 16 residues long. The germline V gene has CDR1 SGHRS and CDR2 YFSETQ. The V gene lost 2 bases and the J gene lost 2 bases, with 17 bases spanning the gap. CDR3 DNA sequence: TGCGCCAGCAGCTTAGGGGTTGGGGACGGCACCTACGAGCAGTACTTC. Its translation: CASSLGVGDGTYEQYF.

This rearrangement joins TRBV7-2 to TRBJ1-2, with D unclear. Per germline, CDR1 SGHTA and CDR2 FQGNSA. Trimming removed 7 bases at V and 3 bases at J, with 6 bases between. The CDR3 runs to 11 residues. CDR3 residues: CASNRDYGYTF. DNA of the CDR3: TGTGCCAGCAACCGGGACTATGGCTACACCTTC.

This clone was picked up one time. V is TRBV7-9 and J is TRBJ1-3; D is unclear. Between the trimmed V and J ends, which lost 5 bases and 2 bases, there was a span of 13 bases. The CDR3 runs 15 residues. Germline V gene data show CDR1 as SEHNR and CDR2 as FQNEAQ (reference sequence). CDR3 bases: TGTGCCAGCAGCCCACGGTCCGATACTGGAAACACCATATATTTT. Translation gives CASSPRSDTGNTIYF.

The V and J genes are TRBV9 and TRBJ1-6, with 7 bases matching TRBD1. With 3 bases clipped from V and 6 bases from J, the junction kept 6 bases outside the gene matches. CDR1 and CDR2 (germline): SGDLS, YYNGEE. The CDR3 is 15 residues long. DNA of the CDR3: TGTGCCAGCAGCGCCACGGGACAGCTTAATTCACCCCTCCACTTT. It yields the protein CASSATGQLNSPLHF.

J is TRBJ2-2 and V is TRBV5-8; 7 nucleotides align to TRBD1. The CDR3 is made up of 15 amino acids. Germline trimming cut 4 bases from V and 5 bases from J; bases unmatched to any gene: 8. Germline V gene sequence: CDR1 SGHTS, CDR2 YDEGEE. The chain's CDR3 is CASSQGQARTGELFF. CDR3 nucleotides: TGTGCCAGCAGCCAAGGACAGGCGCGAACCGGGGAGCTGTTTTTT. Full variable domain (outside the CDR3, taken from reference TRBV5-8 and TRBJ2-2): EAGVTQSPTHLIKTRGQQATLRCSPISGHTSVYWYQQALGLGLQFLLWYDEGEERNRGNFPPRFSGRQFPNYSSELNVNALELEDSALYLCASSQGQARTGELFFGEGSRLTVL.

The J gene is TRBJ1-1, the V gene TRBV7-9; D may be TRBD1 (5 bases). The CDR3 runs 13 residues. The germline gives CDR1 SEHNR, CDR2 FQNEAQ (reference sequence). With 6 bases removed from V and 1 base from J, the gap between germline ends came to 9 bases. CDR3 nucleotides: TGTGCCAGCAGGCTGGGGGGGAACACTGAAGCTTTCTTT. Translation: CASRLGGNTEAFF. Using reference TRBV7-9 and TRBJ1-1 for the parts outside the CDR3, the full variable domain is DTGVSQNPRHKITKRGQNVTFRCDPISEHNRLYWYRQTLGQGPEFLTYFQNEAQLEKSRLLSDRFSAERPKGSFSTLEIQRTEQGDSAMYLCASRLGGNTEAFFGQGTRLTVV.